The rows below give T cell receptor beta chains drawn from one sample of a study of blood T cell repertoires in COVID-19. The repertoire was sequenced with immunoSEQ multiplex PCR; TCRdb's copy has only in-frame clones and lacks some. Counted here are around 160,000 clones, approximately 86% occurring once; the ten biggest clones make up roughly 7.8%. The sequenced sample was peripheral blood. The receptors were sampled from a man between 60 and 70 years old with acute or convalescent COVID-19. The CDR3 runs from the conserved cysteine through the conserved F or W. The D gene is left open where the match is weak. Clone size is given for some rows only: seen once, a few or many times, or a class if the clone is expanded.

J	V	D	size	length	DNA	CDR3
TRBJ2-3	TRBV6-5	.	.	14	TGTGCCAGCAGTTACGGGGCAGAAACAGATACGCAGTATTTT	CASSYGAETDTQYF
TRBJ2-5	TRBV7-7	TRBD2	once	15	TGTGCTAGCAGCTTAGGTGGGACTAGGGGGGAGACCCAGTACTTC	CASSLGGTRGETQYF
TRBJ1-2	TRBV4-1	.	.	14	TGCGCCAGCAGCCAAGTGGGCCCGAACTATGGCTACACCTTC	CASSQVGPNYGYTF
TRBJ2-1	TRBV18	TRBD2	few	16	TGTGCCAGCTCACCACCGACTAGCCTATCCTACAATGAGCAGTTCTTC	CASSPPTSLSYNEQFF
TRBJ2-3	TRBV2	.	.	13	TGTGCCAGCAGTGAACCGAGACAGGTTACGCAGTATTTT	CASSEPRQVTQYF
TRBJ1-4	TRBV6-5	TRBD1	.	15	TGTGCCAGCAGTTCACTAACACAGGGGAATGAAAAACTGTTTTTT	CASSSLTQGNEKLFF
TRBJ2-7	TRBV3-1/TRBV3-2	TRBD2	.	16	TGTGCCAGCAGCCAAGAAGGTGAGCGGGACTCCTACGAGCAGTACTTC	CASSQEGERDSYEQYF
TRBJ2-7	TRBV2	.	once	14	TGTGCCAGCAGTGAAGGTAGGACAACCTACGAGCAGTACTTC	CASSEGRTTYEQYF
TRBJ2-1	TRBV6-4	TRBD2	.	15	TGTGCCAGCAGTTCGACTAGCGGCTCTGGGGATGAGCAGTTCTTC	CASSSTSGSGDEQFF
TRBJ1-2	TRBV6-5	TRBD1	.	12	TGTGCCAGCAGCCCCAGGGGGCTTGGCTACACCTTC	CASSPRGLGYTF
TRBJ2-3	TRBV19	.	.	15	TGTGCCAGTAGTATAAATGCGGGGCCCACAGATACGCAGTATTTT	CASSINAGPTDTQYF
TRBJ2-7	TRBV9	TRBD1	.	15	TGTGCCAGCAGCGCCGGGACAGGGGGGTTCTACGAGCAGTACTTC	CASSAGTGGFYEQYF
TRBJ2-1	TRBV10-3	TRBD2	.	14	TGTGCCATCAGGAGGACTAGCGGGGACAATGAGCAGTTCTTC	CAIRRTSGDNEQFF
TRBJ1-5	TRBV28	.	.	15	TGTGCCAGCAGTCCCCTTAGGGGGGGAGCTCAGCCCCAGCATTTT	CASSPLRGGAQPQHF
TRBJ1-2	TRBV6-5	.	.	15	TGTGCCAGCAGGATACAGGGCTCAGGTGGCTATGGCTACACCTTC	CASRIQGSGGYGYTF
TRBJ2-6	TRBV5-1	.	.	17	TGCGCCAGCAGCGTGCAGGGATCCACCTCTGGGGCCAACGTCCTGACTTTC	CASSVQGSTSGANVLTF
TRBJ2-5	TRBV7-3	.	.	13	TGTGCCAGCAGTTTAATAGTGGAGGAGACCCAGTACTTC	CASSLIVEETQYF
TRBJ1-2	TRBV29-1	TRBD1	.	12	TGCAGCGTCCGGGACAGTTCCTATGGCTACACCTTC	CSVRDSSYGYTF
TRBJ2-2	TRBV5-1	.	.	17	TGCGCCAGCAGCTCCGACGTCCAGGGTGACGGTGCCGGGGAGCTGTTTTTT	CASSSDVQGDGAGELFF
TRBJ1-1	TRBV3-1/TRBV3-2	.	.	14	TGTGCCAGCAGCCAAGGGCGGGTTAGCACTGAAGCTTTCTTT	CASSQGRVSTEAFF
TRBJ1-2	TRBV6-5	TRBD1	.	15	TGTGCCAGCAGGCTTGGACAGGGCATCTACTATGGCTACACCTTC	CASRLGQGIYYGYTF
TRBJ2-2	TRBV7-3	TRBD2	.	16	TGTGCCAGCAGCCCCCGTAGAGTAGCGGGAGCCGGGGAGCTGTTTTTT	CASSPRRVAGAGELFF
TRBJ2-1	TRBV5-1	TRBD2	.	16	TGCGCCAGCAGCCGAGCGGGAGGTTCGGTCGGGAATGAGCAGTTCTTC	CASSRAGGSVGNEQFF
TRBJ2-7	TRBV7-9	TRBD1	.	18	TGTGCCAGCAGCCCGCAGGGGGCGGAGGGACGGGCGTCCTACGAGCAGTACTTC	CASSPQGAEGRASYEQYF
TRBJ1-4	TRBV28	TRBD1	.	19	TGTGCCAGCAGCCTCTCGGACAGGAGCCCCCTTGCAACTAATGAAAAACTGTTTTTT	CASSLSDRSPLATNEKLFF